The T cell receptor (beta chain) under discussion was sequenced for a study of technical replicates of blood from several donors. Trimming cost V 4 bases and J 4 bases; bases outside gene matches: 9. CDR1 is LGHNA, CDR2 YNFKEQ, per germline. This CDR3 has 18 residues. TCRdb's copy holds only in-frame clones and misses some; the assay was immunoSEQ multiplex PCR. The sample has around 57,000 clones; around 97% are singletons. The chain is built from TRBV4-2 and TRBJ2-1; 14 nucleotides align to TRBD2. The receptor was derived from a human donor in good health. The sequenced sample consisted of T cells isolated from PBMCs. CDR3 coding DNA: TGTGCCAGCAGCCTAAGGAGACTAGCGGGAGGGCCTTACAATGAGCAGTTCTTC. Protein sequence: CASSLRRLAGGPYNEQFF.